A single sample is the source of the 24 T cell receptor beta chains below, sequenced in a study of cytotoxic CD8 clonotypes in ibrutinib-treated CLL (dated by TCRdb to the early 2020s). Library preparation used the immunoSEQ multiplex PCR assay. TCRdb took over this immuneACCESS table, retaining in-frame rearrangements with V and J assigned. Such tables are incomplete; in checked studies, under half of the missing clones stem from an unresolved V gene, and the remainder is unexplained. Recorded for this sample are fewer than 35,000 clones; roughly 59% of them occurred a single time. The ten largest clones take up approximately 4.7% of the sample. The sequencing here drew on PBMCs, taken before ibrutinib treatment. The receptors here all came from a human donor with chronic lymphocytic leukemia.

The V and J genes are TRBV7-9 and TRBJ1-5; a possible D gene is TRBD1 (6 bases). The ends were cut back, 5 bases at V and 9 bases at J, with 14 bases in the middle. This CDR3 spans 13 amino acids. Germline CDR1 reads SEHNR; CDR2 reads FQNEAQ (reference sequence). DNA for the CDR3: TGTGCCAGCAGCCCCGGGGGGCTTCTGCCCCAGCATTTT. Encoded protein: CASSPGGLLPQHF.

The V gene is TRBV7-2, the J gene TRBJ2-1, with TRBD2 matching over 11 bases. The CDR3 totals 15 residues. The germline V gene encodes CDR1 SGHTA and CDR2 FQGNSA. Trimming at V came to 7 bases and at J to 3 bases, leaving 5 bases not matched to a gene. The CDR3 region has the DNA TGTGCCAGCACCCCGGGACTAGCGGTCTACAATGAGCAGTTCTTC. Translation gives CASTPGLAVYNEQFF.

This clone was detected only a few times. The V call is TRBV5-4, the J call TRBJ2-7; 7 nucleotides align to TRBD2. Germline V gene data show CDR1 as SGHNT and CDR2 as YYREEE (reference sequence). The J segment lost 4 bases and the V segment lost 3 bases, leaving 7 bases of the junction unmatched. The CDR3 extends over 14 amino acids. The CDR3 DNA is TGTGCCAGCAGCTCGCCGGACGGGGGGTACGAGCAGTACTTC. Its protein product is CASSSPDGGYEQYF.

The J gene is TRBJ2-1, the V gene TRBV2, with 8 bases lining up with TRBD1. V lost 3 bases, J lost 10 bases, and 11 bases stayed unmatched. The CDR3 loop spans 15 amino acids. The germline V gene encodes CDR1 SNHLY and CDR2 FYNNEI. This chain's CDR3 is CASSEGRQGAREQFF. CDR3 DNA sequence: TGTGCCAGCAGTGAGGGGAGGCAGGGGGCGCGGGAGCAGTTCTTC.

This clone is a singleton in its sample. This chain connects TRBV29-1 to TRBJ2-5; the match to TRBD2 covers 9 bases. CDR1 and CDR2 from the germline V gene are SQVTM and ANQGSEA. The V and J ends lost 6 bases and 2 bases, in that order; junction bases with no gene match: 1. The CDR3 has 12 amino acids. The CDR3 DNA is TGCAGCGTACTAGCGGGTCAAGAGACCCAGTACTTC. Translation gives CSVLAGQETQYF.

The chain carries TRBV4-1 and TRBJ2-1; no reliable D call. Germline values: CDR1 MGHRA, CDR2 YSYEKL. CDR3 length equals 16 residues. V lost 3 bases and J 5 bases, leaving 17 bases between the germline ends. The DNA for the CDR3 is TGCGCCAGCAGCCAGCCGGCCGAGGACCCAAACAATGAGCAGTTCTTC. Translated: CASSQPAEDPNNEQFF.

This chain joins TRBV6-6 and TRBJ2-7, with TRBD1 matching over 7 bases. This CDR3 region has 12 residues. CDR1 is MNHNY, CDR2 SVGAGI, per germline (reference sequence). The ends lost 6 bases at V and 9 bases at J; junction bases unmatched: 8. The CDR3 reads CASSLQGRGQYF. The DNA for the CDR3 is TGTGCCAGCAGCTTACAGGGGAGAGGGCAGTACTTC.

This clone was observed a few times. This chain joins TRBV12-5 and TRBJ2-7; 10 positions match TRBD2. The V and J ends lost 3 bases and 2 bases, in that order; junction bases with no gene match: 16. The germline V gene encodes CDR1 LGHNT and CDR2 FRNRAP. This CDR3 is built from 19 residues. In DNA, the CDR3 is TGTGCTAGTGGTTTAAACCCTTTTACTAGCGGGGAGATGCCCTACGAGCAGTACTTC. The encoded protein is CASGLNPFTSGEMPYEQYF.

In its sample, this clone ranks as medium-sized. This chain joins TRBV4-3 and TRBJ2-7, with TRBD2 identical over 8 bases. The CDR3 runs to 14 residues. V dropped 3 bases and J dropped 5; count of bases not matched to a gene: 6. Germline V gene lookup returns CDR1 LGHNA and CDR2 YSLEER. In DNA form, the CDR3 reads TGCGCCAGCAGCCAGCCGGGACTAGTCAACGAGCAGTACTTC. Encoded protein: CASSQPGLVNEQYF.

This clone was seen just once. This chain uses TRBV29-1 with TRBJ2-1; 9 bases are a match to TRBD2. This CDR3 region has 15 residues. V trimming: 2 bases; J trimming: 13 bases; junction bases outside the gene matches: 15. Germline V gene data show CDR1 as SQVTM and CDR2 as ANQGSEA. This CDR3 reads CSVERGGGRAGGQFF. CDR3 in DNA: TGCAGCGTTGAAAGGGGTGGGGGCAGAGCGGGAGGACAGTTCTTC.

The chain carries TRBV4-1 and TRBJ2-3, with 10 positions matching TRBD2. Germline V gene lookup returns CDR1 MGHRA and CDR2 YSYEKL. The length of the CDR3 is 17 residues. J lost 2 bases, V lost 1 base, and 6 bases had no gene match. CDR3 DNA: TGCGCCAGCAGCCAAGCGGTCCTAGCGGGGGTCACAGATACGCAGTATTTT. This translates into CASSQAVLAGVTDTQYF.

Here the CDR3 DNA reads TGTGCCAGCAGAGAAACAGGGCGGGGGGCCCAGTACTTC. Protein: CASRETGRGAQYF. This chain uses TRBV6-5 with TRBJ2-5; 8 bases align to TRBD2. The CDR3 length is 13 residues. The ends lost 6 bases at V and 9 bases at J; junction bases unmatched: 9. CDR1 is MNHEY, CDR2 SVGAGI, per germline.

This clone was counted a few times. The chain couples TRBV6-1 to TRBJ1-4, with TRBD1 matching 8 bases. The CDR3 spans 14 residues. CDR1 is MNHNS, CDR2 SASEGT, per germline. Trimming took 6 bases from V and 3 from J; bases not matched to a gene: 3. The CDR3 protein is CASRARGPNEKLFF. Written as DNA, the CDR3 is TGTGCCAGCAGGGCCAGGGGGCCTAATGAAAAACTGTTTTTT.

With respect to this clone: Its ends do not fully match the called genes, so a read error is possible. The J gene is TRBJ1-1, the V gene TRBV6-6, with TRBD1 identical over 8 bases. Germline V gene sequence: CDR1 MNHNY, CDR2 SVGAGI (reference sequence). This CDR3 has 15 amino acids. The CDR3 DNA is TGTGCCAGCAGTCCGCACAGGGGGGAGAACACTGAGGCTTTCTTT. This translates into CASSPHRGENTEAFF.

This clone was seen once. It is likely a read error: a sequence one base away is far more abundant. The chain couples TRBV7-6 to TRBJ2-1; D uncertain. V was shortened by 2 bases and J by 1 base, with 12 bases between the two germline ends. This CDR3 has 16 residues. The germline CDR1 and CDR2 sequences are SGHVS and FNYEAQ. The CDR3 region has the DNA TGTGCCAGCAGCTTAATTGATGTGTCTTCCTACAATGAGCAGTTCTTC. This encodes CASSLIDVSSYNEQFF.

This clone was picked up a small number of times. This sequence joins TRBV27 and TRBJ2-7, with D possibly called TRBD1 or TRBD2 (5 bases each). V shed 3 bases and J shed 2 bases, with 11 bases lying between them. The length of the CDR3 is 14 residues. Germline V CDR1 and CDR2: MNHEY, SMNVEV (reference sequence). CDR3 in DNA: TGTGCCAGCAGTTTTGGTTCGGGGCCCTACGAGCAGTACTTC. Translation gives CASSFGSGPYEQYF.

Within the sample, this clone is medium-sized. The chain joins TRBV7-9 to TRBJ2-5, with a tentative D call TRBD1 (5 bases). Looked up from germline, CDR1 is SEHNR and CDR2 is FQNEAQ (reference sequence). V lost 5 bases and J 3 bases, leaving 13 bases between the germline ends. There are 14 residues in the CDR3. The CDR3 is CASSLSGWEETQYF. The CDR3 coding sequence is TGTGCCAGCAGCCTTTCAGGGTGGGAAGAGACCCAGTACTTC.

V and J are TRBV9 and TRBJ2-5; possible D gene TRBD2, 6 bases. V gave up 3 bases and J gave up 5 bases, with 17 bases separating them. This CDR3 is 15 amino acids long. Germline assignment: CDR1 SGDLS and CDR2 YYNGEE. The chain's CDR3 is CASSAGGNAQETQYF. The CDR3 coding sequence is TGTGCCAGCAGCGCTGGGGGGAATGCCCAGGAGACCCAGTACTTC.

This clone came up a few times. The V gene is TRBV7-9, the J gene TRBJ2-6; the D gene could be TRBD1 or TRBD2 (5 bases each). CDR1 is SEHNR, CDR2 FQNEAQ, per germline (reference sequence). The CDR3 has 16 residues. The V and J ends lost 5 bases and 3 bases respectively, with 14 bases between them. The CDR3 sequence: CASSARGPLGANVLTF. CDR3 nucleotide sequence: TGTGCCAGCAGCGCCCGGGGCCCTCTTGGGGCCAACGTCCTGACTTTC. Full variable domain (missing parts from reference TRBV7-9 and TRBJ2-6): DTGVSQNPRHKITKRGQNVTFRCDPISEHNRLYWYRQTLGQGPEFLTYFQNEAQLEKSRLLSDRFSAERPKGSFSTLEIQRTEQGDSAMYLCASSARGPLGANVLTFGAGSRLTVL.

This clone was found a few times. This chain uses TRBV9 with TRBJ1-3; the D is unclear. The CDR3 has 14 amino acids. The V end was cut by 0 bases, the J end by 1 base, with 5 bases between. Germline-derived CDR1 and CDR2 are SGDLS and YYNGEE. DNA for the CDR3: TGTGCCAGCAGCGTAGTTGGGTCTGGAAACACCATATATTTT. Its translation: CASSVVGSGNTIYF.

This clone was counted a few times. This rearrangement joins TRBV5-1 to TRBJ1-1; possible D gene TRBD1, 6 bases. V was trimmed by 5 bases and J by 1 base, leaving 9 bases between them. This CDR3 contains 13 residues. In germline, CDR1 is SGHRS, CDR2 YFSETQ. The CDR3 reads CASRMDRNTEAFF. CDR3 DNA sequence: TGCGCCAGCAGGATGGACAGGAACACTGAAGCTTTCTTT.

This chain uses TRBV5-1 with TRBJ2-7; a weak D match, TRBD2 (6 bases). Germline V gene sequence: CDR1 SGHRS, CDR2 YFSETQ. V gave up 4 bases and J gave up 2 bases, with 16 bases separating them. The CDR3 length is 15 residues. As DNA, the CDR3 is TGCGCCAGCAGCCCCCGCGGGGTGAAGACCTACGAGCAGTACTTC. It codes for CASSPRGVKTYEQYF. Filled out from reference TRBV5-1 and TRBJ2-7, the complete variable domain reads KAGVTQTPRYLIKTRGQQVTLSCSPISGHRSVSWYQQTPGQGLQFLFEYFSETQRNKGNFPGRFSGRQFSNSRSEMNVSTLELGDSALYLCASSPRGVKTYEQYFGPGTRLTVT.

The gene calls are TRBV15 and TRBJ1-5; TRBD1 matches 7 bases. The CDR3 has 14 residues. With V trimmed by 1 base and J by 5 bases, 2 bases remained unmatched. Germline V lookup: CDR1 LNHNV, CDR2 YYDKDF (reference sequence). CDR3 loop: CATSRGRGDQPQHF. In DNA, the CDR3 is TGTGCCACCAGCAGAGGCAGGGGGGATCAGCCCCAGCATTTT.

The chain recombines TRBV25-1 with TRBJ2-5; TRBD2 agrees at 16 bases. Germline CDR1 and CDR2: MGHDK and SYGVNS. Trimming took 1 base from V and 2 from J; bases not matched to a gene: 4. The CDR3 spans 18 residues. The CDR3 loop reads CASSEFGTSGGVQETQYF. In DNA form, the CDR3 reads TGTGCCAGCAGTGAATTCGGGACTAGCGGGGGGGTTCAAGAGACCCAGTACTTC.